This TCR beta chain was sequenced during a study of T cells in Graves' hyperthyroidism and ophthalmopathy. Amplified regions were TCR beta CDR3 sequences from RNA transcripts. First-round RT-PCR targeting the TCR CDR3 was performed with the HTBI primer set. MiXCR, applied by TCRdb to the multiplex PCR reads, yields one record per CDR3 protein. The sample holds 330,000 or so distinct CDR3 sequences; over 15% are singletons and the top ten take about 16%. Germline lookup yields CDR1 SGDLS and CDR2 YYNGEE. This CDR3 comprises 13 residues. V lost 5 bases and J lost 2, with 10 bases in between. For ophthalmopathy patients, the Clinical Activity Score was at least 3 and the NOSPECS grade at least 4; duration was under 3 months. This clonotype was seen ten or more times.

This receptor was obtained from a woman in her forties with Graves' ophthalmopathy. Sequencing used blood. The V gene is TRBV9, the J gene TRBJ1-2; D is uncertain. The CDR3 protein is CASSPPDNYGYTF. DNA for the CDR3: TGTGCCAGCAGTCCCCCCGACAACTATGGCTACACCTTC.